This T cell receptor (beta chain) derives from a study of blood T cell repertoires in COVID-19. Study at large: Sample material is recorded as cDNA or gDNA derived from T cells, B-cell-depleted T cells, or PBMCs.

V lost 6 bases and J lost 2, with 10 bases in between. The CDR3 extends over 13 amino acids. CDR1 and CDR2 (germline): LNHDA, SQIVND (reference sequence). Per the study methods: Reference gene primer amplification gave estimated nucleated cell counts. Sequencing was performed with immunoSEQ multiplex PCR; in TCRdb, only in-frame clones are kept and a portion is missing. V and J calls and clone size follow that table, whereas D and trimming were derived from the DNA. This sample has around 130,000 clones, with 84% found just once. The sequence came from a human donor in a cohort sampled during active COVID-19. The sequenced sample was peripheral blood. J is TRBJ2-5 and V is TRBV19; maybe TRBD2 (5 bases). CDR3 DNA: TGTGCCAGTAGGGACTTCGGTCAAGAGACCCAGTACTTC. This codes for CASRDFGQETQYF.